Presented here are 8 T cell receptor beta chains from one specimen sequenced in a study of vaccination effects on CD4 cells after COVID-19. What these receptors recognize is not known. Culture proceeded for 10 days, and CD4+ T cells were then isolated. Measured with immunoSEQ multiplex PCR; TCRdb has only the in-frame clones, and not every one. The repertoire holds tens of thousands of clones, about 73% seen once, with about 11% in the top ten. The sequenced sample was CD4+ T cells from PBMCs cultured without peptide, obtained before COVID-19 vaccination. Receptors originate from a human donor who received a COVID-19 vaccine.

The chain has TRBV28 and TRBJ2-2; D perhaps matches TRBD1 (6 bases). This CDR3 has 17 amino acids. Trimming pared 6 bases from V and 1 base from J, leaving 18 bases between. From germline, CDR1 is MDHEN and CDR2 SYDVKM. CDR3 nucleotides: TGTGCCAGCAGGCTATCCCGGTGGGGGCAGAACACCGGGGAGCTGTTTTTT. It encodes CASRLSRWGQNTGELFF.

This chain joins TRBV29-1 and TRBJ1-1; D is ambiguous. Trimming left V 5 bases short and J 1 base short, with 11 bases between. CDR3 length: 13 amino acids. Germline loops: CDR1 SQVTM, CDR2 ANQGSEA. The CDR3 sequence is CSVRGLQNTEAFF. The CDR3, as DNA: TGCAGCGTTCGAGGGCTGCAGAACACTGAAGCTTTCTTT.

V and J are TRBV30 and TRBJ1-2; D may be TRBD1 (5 bases). The CDR3 runs 12 residues. The germline V and J ends were trimmed by 2 bases and 5 bases, with 9 bases remaining between them. Germline CDR1 reads GTSNPN; CDR2 reads SVGIG (reference sequence). In nucleotides, the CDR3 is TGTGCCTGGAGTTGGGGACCTTATGGCTACACCTTC. Translation gives CAWSWGPYGYTF.

The chain is built from TRBV15 and TRBJ1-5; D is possibly TRBD1 (5 bases). The CDR3 has 15 amino acids. The germline V and J ends were trimmed by 0 bases and 3 bases, with 9 bases remaining between them. The germline V gene has CDR1 LNHNV and CDR2 YYDKDF (reference sequence). CDR3: CATSRDSGYNQPQHF. The DNA of the CDR3 is TGTGCCACCAGCAGAGATTCAGGGTACAATCAGCCCCAGCATTTT.

V gene TRBV2 combines with J gene TRBJ2-5; D is perhaps TRBD2 (6 bases). This CDR3 has 14 residues. Germline CDR1 SNHLY, CDR2 FYNNEI. Trimming took 6 bases from V and 2 from J, leaving 13 bases between them. CDR3 sequence reads: CASSEFGGQETQYF. CDR3 nucleotide sequence: TGTGCCAGCAGCGAGTTCGGGGGTCAAGAGACCCAGTACTTC.

This clone was detected only a few times. The gene calls are TRBV4-2 and TRBJ1-4; 10 bases map to TRBD1. Per the germline V gene, CDR1 is LGHNA and CDR2 is YNFKEQ. CDR3 length: 17 amino acids. V was clipped by 0 bases and J by 8 bases; unmatched bases: 9. The CDR3 nucleotides are TGTGCCAGCAGCCAAGAGGTTAAGGGACAGGGGAGGGAAAAACTGTTTTTT. It yields the protein CASSQEVKGQGREKLFF.

A single count supports this clone. The chain uses TRBV3-1 (or the pseudogene TRBV3-2) and TRBJ1-3; TRBD1 might be the D (6 bases). V was shortened by 4 bases and J by 7 bases, with 23 bases between the two germline ends. There are 17 residues in the CDR3. Germline values: CDR1 LGHDT, CDR2 YNNKEL (reference sequence). The DNA for the CDR3 is TGTGCCAGCAGCCGTAGTCAGGGGACCCAGGGCTGGAACACCATATATTTT. This gives the protein CASSRSQGTQGWNTIYF.

The rearrangement joins TRBV3-1 (or the pseudogene TRBV3-2) to TRBJ1-1, with TRBD1 as a possible D gene (6 bases). Germline CDR1 LGHDT, CDR2 YNNKEL (reference sequence). The V gene lost 4 bases and the J gene lost 2 bases, with 14 bases spanning the gap. The CDR3 is 15 amino acids. The CDR3 DNA reads TGTGCCAGCAGCCTACTAGGAGGGGGAAACACTGAAGCTTTCTTT. It is translated as CASSLLGGGNTEAFF.